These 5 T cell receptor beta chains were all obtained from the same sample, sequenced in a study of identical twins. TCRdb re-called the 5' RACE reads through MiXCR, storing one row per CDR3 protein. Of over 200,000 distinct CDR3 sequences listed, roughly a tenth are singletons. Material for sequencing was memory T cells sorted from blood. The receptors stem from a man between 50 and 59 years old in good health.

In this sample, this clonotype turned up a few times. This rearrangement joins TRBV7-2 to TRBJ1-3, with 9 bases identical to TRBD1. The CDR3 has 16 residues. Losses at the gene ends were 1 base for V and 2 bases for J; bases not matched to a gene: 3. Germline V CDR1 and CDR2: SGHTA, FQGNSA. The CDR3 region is CASSLVGQGTGNTIYF. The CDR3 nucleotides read TGTGCCAGCAGCTTAGTGGGACAGGGAACTGGAAACACCATATATTTT.

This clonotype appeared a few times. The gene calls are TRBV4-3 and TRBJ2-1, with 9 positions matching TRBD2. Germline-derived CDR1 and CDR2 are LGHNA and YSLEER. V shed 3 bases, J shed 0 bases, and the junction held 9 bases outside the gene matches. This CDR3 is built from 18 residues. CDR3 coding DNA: TGCGCCAGCAGCCATATAGCGGGGGTCCCAGACTCCTACAATGAGCAGTTCTTC. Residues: CASSHIAGVPDSYNEQFF.

The CDR3 DNA reads TGCGCCAGCAGCCCCCGGGACAGGGGTGTCCCTAATGAAAAACTGTTTTTT. Amino acid sequence: CASSPRDRGVPNEKLFF. This rearrangement joins TRBV10-2 to TRBJ1-4; 10 positions match TRBD1. CDR3 size: 17 residues. V dropped 6 bases and J dropped 3; count of bases not matched to a gene: 10. Germline V CDR1 and CDR2: WSHSY, SAAADI.

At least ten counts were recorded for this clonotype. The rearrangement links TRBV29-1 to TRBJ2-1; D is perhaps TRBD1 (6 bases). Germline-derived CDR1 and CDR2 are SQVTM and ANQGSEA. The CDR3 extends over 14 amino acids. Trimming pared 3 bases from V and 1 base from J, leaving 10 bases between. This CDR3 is CSVDSQGSYNEQFF. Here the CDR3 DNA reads TGCAGCGTTGATAGTCAGGGGTCCTACAATGAGCAGTTCTTC.

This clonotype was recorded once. CDR3 protein: CASSSTGTGPYEQYF. The CDR3, as DNA: TGTGCCAGCAGCTCGACCGGGACAGGGCCCTACGAGCAGTACTTC. J is TRBJ2-7 and V is TRBV5-4; 9 bases align to TRBD1. The CDR3 runs 15 residues. From germline, CDR1 is SGHNT and CDR2 YYREEE (reference sequence). V lost 3 bases, J lost 2 bases, and 6 bases stayed unmatched. Variable domain in full (rest from reference TRBV5-4 and TRBJ2-7): ETGVTQSPTHLIKTRGQQVTLRCSSQSGHNTVSWYQQALGQGPQFIFQYYREEENGRGNFPPRFSGLQFPNYSSELNVNALELDDSALYLCASSSTGTGPYEQYFGPGTRLTVT.